This record concerns one T cell receptor beta chain sequence. Its antigen is still unknown. PCR amplification relied on 60 Vbeta primers (plus 13 Jbeta primers). Method: immunoSEQ multiplex PCR; TCRdb's copy keeps in-frame clones and lacks some. In the table there are approximately 95,000 clones, just under 80% of which are singletons. The data derive from a study of cytomegalovirus exposure and HLA in healthy donors. Notes on the study in general: HLA restriction was apparent for most CMV-associated TCR beta chains in a later analysis.

Per the germline V gene, CDR1 is LNHNV and CDR2 is YYDKDF (reference sequence). Trimming shortened V by 7 bases and J by 7 bases, and 14 bases separated the two germline ends. The CDR3 runs to 13 residues. The sample was PBMCs. The chain employs TRBV15 and TRBJ2-1; tentatively, D is TRBD2 (6 bases). The sequence was obtained from a woman aged 40 to 50 in good health and CMV-seropositive. The CDR3 sequence: CATNKGTGNEQFF. CDR3 coding DNA: TGTGCCACCAACAAAGGGACTGGTAATGAGCAGTTCTTC.